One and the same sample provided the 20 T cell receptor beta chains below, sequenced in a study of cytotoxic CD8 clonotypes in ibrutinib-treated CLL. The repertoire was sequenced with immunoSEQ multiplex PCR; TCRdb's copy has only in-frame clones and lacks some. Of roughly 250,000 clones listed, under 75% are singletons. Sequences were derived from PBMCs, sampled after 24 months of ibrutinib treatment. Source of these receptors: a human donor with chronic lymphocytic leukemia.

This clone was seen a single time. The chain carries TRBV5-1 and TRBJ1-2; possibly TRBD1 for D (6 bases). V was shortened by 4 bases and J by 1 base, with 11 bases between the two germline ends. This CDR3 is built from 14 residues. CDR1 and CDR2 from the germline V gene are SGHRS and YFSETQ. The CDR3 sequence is CASSPLQGNYGYTF. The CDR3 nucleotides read TGCGCCAGCAGCCCACTACAGGGTAACTATGGCTACACCTTC. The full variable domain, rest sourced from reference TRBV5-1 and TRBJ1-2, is KAGVTQTPRYLIKTRGQQVTLSCSPISGHRSVSWYQQTPGQGLQFLFEYFSETQRNKGNFPGRFSGRQFSNSRSEMNVSTLELGDSALYLCASSPLQGNYGYTFGSGTRLTVV.

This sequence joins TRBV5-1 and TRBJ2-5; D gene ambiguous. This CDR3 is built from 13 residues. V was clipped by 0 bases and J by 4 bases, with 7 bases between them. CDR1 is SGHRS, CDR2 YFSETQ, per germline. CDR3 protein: CASSLGALETQYF. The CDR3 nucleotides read TGCGCCAGCAGCTTGGGAGCCCTAGAGACCCAGTACTTC.

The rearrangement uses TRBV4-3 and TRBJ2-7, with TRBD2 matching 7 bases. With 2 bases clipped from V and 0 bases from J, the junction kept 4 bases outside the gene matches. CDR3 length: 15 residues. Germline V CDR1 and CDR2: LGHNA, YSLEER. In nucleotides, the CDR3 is TGCGCCAGCAGCCAAATTGGCGGGAGCTCCTACGAGCAGTACTTC. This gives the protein CASSQIGGSSYEQYF.

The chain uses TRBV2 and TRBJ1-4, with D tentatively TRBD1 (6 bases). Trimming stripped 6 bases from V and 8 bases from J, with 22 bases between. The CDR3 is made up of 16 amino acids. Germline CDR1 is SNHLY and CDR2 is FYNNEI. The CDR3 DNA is TGTGCCAGCAGAGAACCTAGGGGGTCCCCAAGGGAAAAACTGTTTTTT. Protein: CASREPRGSPREKLFF.

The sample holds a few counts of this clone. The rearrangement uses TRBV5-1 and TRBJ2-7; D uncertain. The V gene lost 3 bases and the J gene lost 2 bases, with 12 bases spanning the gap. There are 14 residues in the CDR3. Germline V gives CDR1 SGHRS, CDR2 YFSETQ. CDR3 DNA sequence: TGCGCCAGCAGCTCCGAATCGGTAGCCTACGAGCAGTACTTC. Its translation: CASSSESVAYEQYF.

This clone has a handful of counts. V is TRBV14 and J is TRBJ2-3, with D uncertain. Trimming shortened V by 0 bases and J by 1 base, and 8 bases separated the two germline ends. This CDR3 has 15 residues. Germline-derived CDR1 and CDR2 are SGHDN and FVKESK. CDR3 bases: TGTGCCAGCAGCCAAGATCGGACGGGCACAGATACGCAGTATTTT. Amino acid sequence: CASSQDRTGTDTQYF.

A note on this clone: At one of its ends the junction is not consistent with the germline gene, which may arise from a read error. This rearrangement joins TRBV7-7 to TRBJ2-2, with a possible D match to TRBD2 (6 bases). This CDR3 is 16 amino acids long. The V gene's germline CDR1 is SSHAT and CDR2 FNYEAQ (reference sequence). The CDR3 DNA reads TGTGCTAGCAGCTTAGAGCTAGCGCCGAACACCGGGGAGCTGTTTTTT. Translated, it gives CASSLELAPNTGELFF. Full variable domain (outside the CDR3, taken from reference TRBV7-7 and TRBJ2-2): GAGVSQSPRYKVTKRGQDVTLRCDPISSHATLYWYQQALGQGPEFLTYFNYEAQPDKSGLPSDRFSAERPEGSISTLTIQRTEQRDSAMYRCASSLELAPNTGELFFGEGSRLTVL.

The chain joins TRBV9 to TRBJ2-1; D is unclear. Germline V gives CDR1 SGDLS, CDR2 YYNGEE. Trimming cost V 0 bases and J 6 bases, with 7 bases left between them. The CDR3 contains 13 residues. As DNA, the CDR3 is TGTGCCAGCAGCGTAGGGTTTTTCAATGAGCAGTTCTTC. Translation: CASSVGFFNEQFF. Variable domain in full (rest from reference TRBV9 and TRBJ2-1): DSGVTQTPKHLITATGQRVTLRCSPRSGDLSVYWYQQSLDQGLQFLIQYYNGEERAKGNILERFSAQQFPDLHSELNLSSLELGDSALYFCASSVGFFNEQFFGPGTRLTVL.

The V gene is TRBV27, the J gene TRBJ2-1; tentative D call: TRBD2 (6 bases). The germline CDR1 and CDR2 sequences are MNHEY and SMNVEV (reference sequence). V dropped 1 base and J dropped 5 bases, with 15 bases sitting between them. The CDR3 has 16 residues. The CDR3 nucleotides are TGTGCCAGCAGTTTATATGGGGGGTGGGGACACAATGAGCAGTTCTTC. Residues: CASSLYGGWGHNEQFF.

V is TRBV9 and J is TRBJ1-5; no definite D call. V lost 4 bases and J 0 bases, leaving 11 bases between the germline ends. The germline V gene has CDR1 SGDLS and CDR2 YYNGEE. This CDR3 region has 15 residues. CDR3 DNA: TGTGCCAGCAGCCCCGACGGATATAGCAATCAGCCCCAGCATTTT. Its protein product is CASSPDGYSNQPQHF.

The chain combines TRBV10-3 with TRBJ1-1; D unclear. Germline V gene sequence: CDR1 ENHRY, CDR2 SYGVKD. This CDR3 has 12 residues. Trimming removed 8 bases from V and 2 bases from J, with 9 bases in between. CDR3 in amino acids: CAIGGTNTEAFF. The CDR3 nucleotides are TGTGCCATCGGTGGAACTAACACTGAAGCTTTCTTT.

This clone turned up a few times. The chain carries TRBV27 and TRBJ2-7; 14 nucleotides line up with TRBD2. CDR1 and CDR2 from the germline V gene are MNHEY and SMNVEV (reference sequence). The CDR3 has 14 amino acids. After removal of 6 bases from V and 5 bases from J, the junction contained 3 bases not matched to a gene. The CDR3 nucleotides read TGTGCCAGCAGACGGGGACTAGCGGGAGACGAGCAGTACTTC. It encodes CASRRGLAGDEQYF.

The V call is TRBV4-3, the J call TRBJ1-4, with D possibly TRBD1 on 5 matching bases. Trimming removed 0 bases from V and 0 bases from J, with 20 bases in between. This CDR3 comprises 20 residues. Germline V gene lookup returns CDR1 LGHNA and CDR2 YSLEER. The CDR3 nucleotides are TGCGCCAGCAGCCAAGACCCCCCAGGGATCATAGTTGCAACTAATGAAAAACTGTTTTTT. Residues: CASSQDPPGIIVATNEKLFF.

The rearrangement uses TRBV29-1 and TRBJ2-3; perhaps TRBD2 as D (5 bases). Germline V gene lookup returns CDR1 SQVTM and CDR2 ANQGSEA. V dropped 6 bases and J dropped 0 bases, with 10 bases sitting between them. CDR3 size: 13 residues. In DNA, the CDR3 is TGCAGCGTGGGCGAGGGCAGCACAGATACGCAGTATTTT. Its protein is CSVGEGSTDTQYF.

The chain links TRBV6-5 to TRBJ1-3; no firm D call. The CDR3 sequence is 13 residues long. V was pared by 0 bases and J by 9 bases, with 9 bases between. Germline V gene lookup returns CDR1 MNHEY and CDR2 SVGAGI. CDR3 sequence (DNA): TGTGCCAGCAGTTACTCGTTTGTCGGCACCATATATTTT. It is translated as CASSYSFVGTIYF.

CDR3 region: CASSAGQGVGDEQFF. The CDR3 DNA sequence: TGTGCCAGCAGCGCCGGACAGGGTGTTGGTGATGAGCAGTTCTTC. The rearrangement joins TRBV5-6 to TRBJ2-1, with TRBD1 matching 8 bases. The V segment lost 4 bases and the J segment 8 bases; nucleotides outside the gene matches: 11. The V gene's germline CDR1 is SGHDT and CDR2 YYEEEE. The CDR3 loop spans 15 amino acids.

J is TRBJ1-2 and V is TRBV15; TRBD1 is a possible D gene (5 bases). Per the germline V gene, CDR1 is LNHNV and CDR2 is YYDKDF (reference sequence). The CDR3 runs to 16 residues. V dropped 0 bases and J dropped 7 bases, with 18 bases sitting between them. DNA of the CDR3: TGTGCCACCAGCAGAGAGTCCCCGGGACTGGATAGTGGCTACACCTTC. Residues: CATSRESPGLDSGYTF.

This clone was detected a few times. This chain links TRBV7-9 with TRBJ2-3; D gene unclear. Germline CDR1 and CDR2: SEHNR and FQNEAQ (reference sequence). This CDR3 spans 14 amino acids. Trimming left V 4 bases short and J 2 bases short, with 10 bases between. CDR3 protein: CASSYLSPTDTQYF. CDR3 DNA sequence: TGTGCCAGCAGCTATCTCTCCCCCACAGATACGCAGTATTTT.

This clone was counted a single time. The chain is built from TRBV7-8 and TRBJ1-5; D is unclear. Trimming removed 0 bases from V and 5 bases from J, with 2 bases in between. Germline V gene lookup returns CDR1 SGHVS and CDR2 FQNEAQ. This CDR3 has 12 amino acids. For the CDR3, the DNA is TGTGCCAGCAGCTTAGCCGATCAGCCCCAGCATTTT. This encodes CASSLADQPQHF.

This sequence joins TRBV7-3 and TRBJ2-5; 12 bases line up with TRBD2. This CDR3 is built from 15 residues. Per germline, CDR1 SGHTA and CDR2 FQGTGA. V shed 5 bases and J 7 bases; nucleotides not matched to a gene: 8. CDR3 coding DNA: TGTGCCAGCAGCGCGCTAGCGGGAGGGGAAGGGACCCAGTACTTC. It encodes CASSALAGGEGTQYF.